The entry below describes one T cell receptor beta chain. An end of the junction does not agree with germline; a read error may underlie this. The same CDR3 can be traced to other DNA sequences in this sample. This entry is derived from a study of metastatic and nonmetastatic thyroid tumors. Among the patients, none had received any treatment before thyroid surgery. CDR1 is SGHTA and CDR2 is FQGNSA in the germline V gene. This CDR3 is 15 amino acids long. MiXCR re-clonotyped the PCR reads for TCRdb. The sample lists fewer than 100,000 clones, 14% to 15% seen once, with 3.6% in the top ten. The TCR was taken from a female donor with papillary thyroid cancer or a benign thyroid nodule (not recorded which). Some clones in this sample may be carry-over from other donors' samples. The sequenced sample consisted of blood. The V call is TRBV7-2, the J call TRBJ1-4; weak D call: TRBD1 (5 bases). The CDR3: CASSLGPPFHEKLFF. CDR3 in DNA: TGTGCCAGCAGCTTGGGGCCCCCCTTTCATGAAAAACTTTTTTTT.